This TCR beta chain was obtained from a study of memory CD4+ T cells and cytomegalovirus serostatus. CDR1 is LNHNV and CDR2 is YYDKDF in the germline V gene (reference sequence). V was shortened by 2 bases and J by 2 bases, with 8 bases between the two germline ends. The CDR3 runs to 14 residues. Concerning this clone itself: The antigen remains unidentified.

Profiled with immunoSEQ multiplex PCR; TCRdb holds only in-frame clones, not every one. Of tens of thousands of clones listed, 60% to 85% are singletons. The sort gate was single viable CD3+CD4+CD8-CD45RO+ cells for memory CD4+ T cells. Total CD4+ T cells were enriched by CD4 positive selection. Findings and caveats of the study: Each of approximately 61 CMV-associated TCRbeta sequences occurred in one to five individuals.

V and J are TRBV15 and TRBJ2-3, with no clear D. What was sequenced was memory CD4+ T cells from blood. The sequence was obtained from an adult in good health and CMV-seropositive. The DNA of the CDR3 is TGTGCCACCAGCAGAACGGCCCCCACAGATACGCAGTATTTT. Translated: CATSRTAPTDTQYF.